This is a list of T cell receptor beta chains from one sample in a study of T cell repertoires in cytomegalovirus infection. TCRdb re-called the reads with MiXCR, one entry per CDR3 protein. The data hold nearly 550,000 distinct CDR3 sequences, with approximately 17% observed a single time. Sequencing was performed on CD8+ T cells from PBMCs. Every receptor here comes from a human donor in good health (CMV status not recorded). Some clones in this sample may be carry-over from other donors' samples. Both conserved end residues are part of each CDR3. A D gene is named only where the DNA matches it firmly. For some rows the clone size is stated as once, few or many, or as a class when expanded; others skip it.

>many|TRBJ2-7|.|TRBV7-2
TGTGCCAGCAGACAAGGGGCGGACTACGAGCAGTACTTC
CASRQGADYEQYF
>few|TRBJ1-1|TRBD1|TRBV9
TGTGCCAGCAGCGTTTTACAGGGGGCCCAGGCGGAAGCTTTCTTT
CASSVLQGAQAEAFF
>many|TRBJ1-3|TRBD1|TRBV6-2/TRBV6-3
TGTGCCAGCAGTTACTCCCGGACAGGGCTCTCTGGAAACACCATATATTTT
CASSYSRTGLSGNTIYF
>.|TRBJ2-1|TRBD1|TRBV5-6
TGTGCCAGCAGCTTGGCAGGGGGCTTGGGGGGCGTCTACAATGAGCAGTTCTTC
CASSLAGGLGGVYNEQFF
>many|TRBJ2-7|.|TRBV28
TGTGCCAGCAGATCCCGGGGGAGAGTCTACGAGCAGTACTTC
CASRSRGRVYEQYF
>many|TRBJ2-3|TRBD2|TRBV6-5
TGTGCCAGCAGTTACGAGGCGGGGGGGACAGATACGCAGTATTTT
CASSYEAGGTDTQYF
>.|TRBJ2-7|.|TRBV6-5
TGTGCCAGCAGTTACGGCGCAGAGCAGTACTTC
CASSYGAEQYF
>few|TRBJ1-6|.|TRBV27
TGTGCCAGCAGTTTACCTCCCGGCTCCTATAATTCACCCCTCCACTTT
CASSLPPGSYNSPLHF
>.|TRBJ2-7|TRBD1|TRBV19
TGTGCCAGTAGTATTCCGGGACAGGGAGGCAACGAGCAGTACTTC
CASSIPGQGGNEQYF
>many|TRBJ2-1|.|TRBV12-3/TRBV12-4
TGTGCCAGCAGTTTCGCAGGGGTGGGTAATGAGCAGTTCTTC
CASSFAGVGNEQFF
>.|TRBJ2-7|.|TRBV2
TGTGCCAGCATCATGGGGACCTACGAGCAGTACTTC
CASIMGTYEQYF
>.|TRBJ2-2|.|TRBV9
TGTGCCAGCAATGAAAACAGGCACCTCCGGGACACCGGGGAGCTGTTTTTT
CASNENRHLRDTGELFF
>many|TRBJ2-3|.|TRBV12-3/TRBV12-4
TGTGCCAGCAGCTACGGAGCCACAGATACGCAGTATTTT
CASSYGATDTQYF